This T cell receptor (beta chain) appears in the sequencing data of a study of identifying expanded T cells in peripheral blood. The study's findings and limits: Variance in clone template counts between approximately 2-week samples significantly increased with total template count across all healthy donors. Technical replicates showed roughly 1.2 changed clones; approximately 2 weeks about 16; four weeks 19.

The data were produced by immunoSEQ multiplex PCR, yet TCRdb's version contains in-frame clones alone and is incomplete. The sample yields 85,000 to 100,000 clones, about 91% seen once. Germline CDR1 and CDR2: SGDLS and YYNGEE. The CDR3 runs to 14 residues. V trimming: 1 base; J trimming: 5 bases; junction bases outside the gene matches: 3. Regarding this clone: Its antigen is still unknown.

During the collection period, no donor immune events like infections were recorded. Input material: blood. This chain uses TRBV9 with TRBJ2-7, with 10 nucleotides matching TRBD2. The sequence was obtained from a person between 18 and 69 years old in good health. CDR3 amino acids: CASSVTSGANEQYF. In DNA, the CDR3 is TGTGCCAGCAGCGTAACTAGCGGGGCCAACGAGCAGTACTTC.